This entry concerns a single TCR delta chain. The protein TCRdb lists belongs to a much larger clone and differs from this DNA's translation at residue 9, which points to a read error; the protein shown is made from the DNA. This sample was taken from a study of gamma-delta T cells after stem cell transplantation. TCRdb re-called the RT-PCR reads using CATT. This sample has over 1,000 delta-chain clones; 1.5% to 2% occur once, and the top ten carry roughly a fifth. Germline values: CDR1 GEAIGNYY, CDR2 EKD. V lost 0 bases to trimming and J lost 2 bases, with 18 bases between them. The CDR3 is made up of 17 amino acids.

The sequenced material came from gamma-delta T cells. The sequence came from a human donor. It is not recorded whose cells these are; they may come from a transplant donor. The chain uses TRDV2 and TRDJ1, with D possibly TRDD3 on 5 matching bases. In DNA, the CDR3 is TGTGCCTGTGACACCGTGGCTGGGAGTCCGAGAACCGATAAACTCATCTTT. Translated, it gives CACDTVAGSPRTDKLIF.